This entry lists 10 T cell receptor beta chains sequenced from one sample in a study of blood T cell repertoires in COVID-19. Sequencing used immunoSEQ multiplex PCR; TCRdb keeps in-frame clones, though not all of them. The table has over 85,000 clones, about 83% seen once; the top ten hold about 2%. Sequencing used peripheral blood. Receptors were obtained from a woman aged 65 to 85 with acute or convalescent COVID-19.

V usage is TRBV3-1 (or the pseudogene TRBV3-2) and J usage is TRBJ1-5, with no clear D. V lost 0 bases, J lost 4 bases, and 10 bases lay in between. This CDR3 contains 15 residues. The germline gives CDR1 LGHDT, CDR2 YNNKEL (reference sequence). The CDR3 is CASSQDNSPNQPQHF. Written as DNA, the CDR3 is TGTGCCAGCAGCCAAGATAACAGTCCGAATCAGCCCCAGCATTTT.

The chain employs TRBV5-1 and TRBJ1-5; possible D gene TRBD1, 6 bases. The CDR3 is 15 amino acids. Per the germline V gene, CDR1 is SGHRS and CDR2 is YFSETQ. V was shortened by 5 bases and J by 1 base, with 13 bases between the two germline ends. CDR3 region: CASRAGTTSNQPQHF. In DNA form, the CDR3 reads TGCGCCAGCAGGGCCGGGACAACCAGCAATCAGCCCCAGCATTTT. The full variable domain, in which reference TRBV5-1 and TRBJ1-5 provide the parts outside the CDR3, is KAGVTQTPRYLIKTRGQQVTLSCSPISGHRSVSWYQQTPGQGLQFLFEYFSETQRNKGNFPGRFSGRQFSNSRSEMNVSTLELGDSALYLCASRAGTTSNQPQHFGDGTRLSIL.

The CDR3 nucleotides read TGTGCCAGCAGTTACTCCCCTGACAGTGTCGCTGAAGCTTTCTTT. Its protein is CASSYSPDSVAEAFF. This chain joins TRBV6-2 or TRBV6-3 and TRBJ1-1, with D possibly matching TRBD1 (5 bases). The germline gives CDR1 MNHEY, CDR2 SVGEGT. Trimming took off 0 bases at V and 6 bases at J, with 14 bases between the two ends. This CDR3 has 15 amino acids.

CDR3 protein: CASSRGRGYGYTF. The CDR3 nucleotides read TGTGCCAGCAGCAGGGGCAGGGGCTATGGCTACACCTTC. The chain uses TRBV21-1 and TRBJ1-2; the D call TRBD1 from the table was never checked on the DNA. TRBV21-1 is given as a pseudogene. CDR3 length: 13 residues.

V is TRBV10-3 and J is TRBJ1-2; 9 bases map to TRBD1. The CDR3 has 14 residues. Per germline, CDR1 ENHRY and CDR2 SYGVKD. The V gene end was trimmed by 5 bases and the J gene end by 3 bases; junction bases not matched to a gene: 4. CDR3 nucleotides: TGTGCCATCAGTCACCGGACAGGGGACTATGGCTACACCTTC. Residues: CAISHRTGDYGYTF.

The CDR3 bases are TGTGCCAGTAGTTCCTGGACAGGGGGCTACCAAGAGACCCAGTACTTC. Amino acid sequence: CASSSWTGGYQETQYF. V usage is TRBV19 and J usage is TRBJ2-5, with 11 bases fitting TRBD1. Germline CDR1 LNHDA, CDR2 SQIVND (reference sequence). The CDR3 runs to 16 residues. After removal of 5 bases from V and 0 bases from J, the junction contained 5 bases not matched to a gene.

This clone occurred once. The V call is TRBV11-2, the J call TRBJ1-1; D not certain. There are 14 residues in the CDR3. Germline V lookup: CDR1 SGHAT, CDR2 FQNNGV. V was pared by 5 bases and J by 3 bases, with 13 bases between. As DNA, the CDR3 is TGTGCCAGCAGCCCCGGCGGGCGGGACACTGAAGCTTTCTTT. This sequence encodes CASSPGGRDTEAFF.

In DNA form, the CDR3 reads TGTGCTAGTGGTTCGAGACAGGGTCCCACCGGGGAGCTGTTTTTT. It translates to CASGSRQGPTGELFF. The V and J genes are TRBV12-5 and TRBJ2-2, with 7 bases that match TRBD1. The CDR3 extends over 15 amino acids. V gave up 4 bases and J gave up 4 bases; unmatched junction bases: 6. CDR1 is LGHNT, CDR2 FRNRAP, per germline.

The chain has TRBV5-1 and TRBJ2-2, with D unresolved. The germline gives CDR1 SGHRS, CDR2 YFSETQ. Trimming pared 0 bases from V and 7 bases from J, leaving 10 bases between. This CDR3 region has 14 residues. Here the CDR3 reads CASSLAEWSGELFF. CDR3 sequence (DNA): TGCGCCAGCAGCTTGGCGGAGTGGAGCGGGGAGCTGTTTTTT.

The chain carries TRBV2 and TRBJ1-5, with TRBD1 identical over 7 bases. Germline V CDR1 and CDR2: SNHLY, FYNNEI. This CDR3 spans 15 amino acids. Trimming at V came to 2 bases and at J to 3 bases, leaving 4 bases not matched to a gene. The CDR3 loop is CASSEQDRFNQPQHF. CDR3 sequence (DNA): TGTGCCAGCAGTGAACAGGACAGGTTCAATCAGCCCCAGCATTTT.